The rows below give T cell receptor beta chains drawn from one sample of a study of blood T cell repertoires in COVID-19. Using immunoSEQ multiplex PCR, the repertoire was profiled, and TCRdb retains in-frame clones only, with some absent. Seen here are approximately 210,000 clones, approximately 89% observed once, and the top ten hold 4.5% to 5.5%. The source material was peripheral blood. The receptors derive from a woman aged 40 to 50 with acute or convalescent COVID-19. Each CDR3 is given with its conserved first and last residue. The D gene is left open where the match is weak. Where a row states a size, it is once, few, many or the class of an expanded clone; other rows omit it.

D gene: TRBD2
V gene: TRBV6-1
clone size: NA
J gene: TRBJ2-5
CDR3 protein: CASSELAGGPSVETQYF
CDR3 DNA: TGTGCCAGCAGTGAACTAGCGGGGGGGCCATCGGTGGAGACCCAGTACTTC

D gene: TRBD2
V gene: TRBV7-9
clone size: NA
J gene: TRBJ2-3
CDR3 protein: CASSAGLAANTDTQYF
CDR3 DNA: TGTGCCAGCAGCGCGGGACTAGCGGCAAACACAGATACGCAGTATTTT

D gene: NA
V gene: TRBV5-5
clone size: NA
J gene: TRBJ1-4
CDR3 protein: CASSWRYRDEKLFF
CDR3 DNA: TGTGCCAGCAGCTGGAGATACAGGGACGAAAAACTGTTTTTT

D gene: NA
V gene: TRBV5-1
clone size: NA
J gene: TRBJ1-4
CDR3 protein: CASSLGRDDATNEKLFF
CDR3 DNA: TGCGCCAGCAGCTTGGGCAGGGATGATGCAACTAATGAAAAACTGTTTTTT

D gene: TRBD1
V gene: TRBV11-2
clone size: NA
J gene: TRBJ1-6
CDR3 protein: CASSSIQGAAASSPLHF
CDR3 DNA: TGTGCCAGCAGCTCAATACAGGGGGCGGCCGCCAGTTCACCCCTCCACTTT

D gene: TRBD1
V gene: TRBV28
clone size: NA
J gene: TRBJ2-3
CDR3 protein: CASSTTGAGGDTQYF
CDR3 DNA: TGTGCCAGCAGTACGACCGGGGCAGGGGGCGATACGCAGTATTTT

D gene: NA
V gene: TRBV9
clone size: NA
J gene: TRBJ2-3
CDR3 protein: CASSATGGPSTDTQYF
CDR3 DNA: TGTGCCAGCAGCGCAACCGGGGGGCCTTCCACAGATACGCAGTATTTT

D gene: NA
V gene: TRBV4-1
clone size: NA
J gene: TRBJ2-1
CDR3 protein: CASSQDPPRVSYNEQFF
CDR3 DNA: TGCGCCAGCAGCCAAGATCCCCCCAGGGTCTCCTACAATGAGCAGTTCTTC

D gene: TRBD2
V gene: TRBV10-2
clone size: NA
J gene: TRBJ2-5
CDR3 protein: CASSEVVAGGLKTQYF
CDR3 DNA: TGCGCCAGCAGTGAGGTTGTAGCGGGGGGGTTAAAGACCCAGTACTTC

D gene: NA
V gene: TRBV11-2
clone size: NA
J gene: TRBJ1-2
CDR3 protein: CASSVTQANLPTIPYGYTF
CDR3 DNA: TGTGCCAGCAGCGTCACCCAAGCCAACCTACCCACTATCCCCTATGGCTACACCTTC

D gene: TRBD1
V gene: TRBV20-1
clone size: NA
J gene: TRBJ1-2
CDR3 protein: CSASSTGISYGYTF
CDR3 DNA: TGCAGTGCTAGTTCGACAGGGATTAGCTATGGCTACACCTTC

D gene: NA
V gene: TRBV19
clone size: NA
J gene: TRBJ1-5
CDR3 protein: CASSIGSGRYQPQHF
CDR3 DNA: TGTGCCAGTAGTATAGGGTCGGGGAGGTACCAGCCCCAGCATTTT

D gene: NA
V gene: TRBV5-8
clone size: NA
J gene: TRBJ1-1
CDR3 protein: CASSFRGLTTEAFF
CDR3 DNA: TGTGCCAGCAGCTTTCGAGGGTTGACCACTGAAGCTTTCTTT

D gene: NA
V gene: TRBV30
clone size: NA
J gene: TRBJ2-1
CDR3 protein: CAWSRTVVFEQFF
CDR3 DNA: TGTGCCTGGAGTAGGACAGTGGTTTTCGAGCAGTTCTTC

D gene: TRBD1
V gene: TRBV29-1
clone size: once
J gene: TRBJ1-3
CDR3 protein: CSGTTGATGNTIYF
CDR3 DNA: TGCAGCGGAACGACAGGGGCGACCGGAAACACCATATATTTT

D gene: TRBD1
V gene: TRBV27
clone size: NA
J gene: TRBJ2-5
CDR3 protein: CASSSPGDRGYVDFQETQYF
CDR3 DNA: TGTGCCAGCAGTTCCCCAGGGGACAGGGGGTACGTAGACTTCCAAGAGACCCAGTACTTC

D gene: NA
V gene: TRBV11-3
clone size: NA
J gene: TRBJ2-6
CDR3 protein: CASSPTFSGANVLTF
CDR3 DNA: TGTGCCAGCAGCCCAACTTTCTCTGGGGCCAACGTCCTGACTTTC

D gene: NA
V gene: TRBV30
clone size: NA
J gene: TRBJ1-5
CDR3 protein: CAWQGRSNQPQHF
CDR3 DNA: TGTGCCTGGCAGGGTAGAAGCAATCAGCCCCAGCATTTT

D gene: NA
V gene: TRBV2
clone size: NA
J gene: TRBJ1-6
CDR3 protein: CASSEKGPASSYNSPLHF
CDR3 DNA: TGTGCCAGCAGTGAAAAGGGGCCAGCGAGCTCCTATAATTCACCCCTCCACTTT

D gene: TRBD1
V gene: TRBV30
clone size: NA
J gene: TRBJ2-1
CDR3 protein: CAWSVIRGQGRNEQFF
CDR3 DNA: TGTGCCTGGAGTGTCATTAGGGGACAGGGTCGAAATGAGCAGTTCTTC

D gene: TRBD2
V gene: TRBV11-2
clone size: NA
J gene: TRBJ2-1
CDR3 protein: CASSAWTSGGNNEQFF
CDR3 DNA: TGTGCCAGCAGCGCATGGACTAGCGGGGGAAACAATGAGCAGTTCTTC

D gene: NA
V gene: TRBV6-5
clone size: NA
J gene: TRBJ2-5
CDR3 protein: CASSYGPGDQETQYF
CDR3 DNA: TGTGCCAGCAGTTACGGGCCAGGTGACCAAGAGACCCAGTACTTC

D gene: TRBD1
V gene: TRBV11-2
clone size: NA
J gene: TRBJ1-1
CDR3 protein: CASITSGTVNTEAFF
CDR3 DNA: TGTGCCAGCATCACTAGCGGGACAGTGAACACTGAAGCTTTCTTT

D gene: NA
V gene: TRBV5-3
clone size: NA
J gene: TRBJ2-5
CDR3 protein: CARSFKETQYF
CDR3 DNA: TGTGCCAGAAGCTTCAAAGAGACCCAGTACTTC

D gene: NA
V gene: TRBV3-1/TRBV3-2
clone size: NA
J gene: TRBJ1-1
CDR3 protein: CASSQVSGNTEAFF
CDR3 DNA: TGTGCCAGCAGCCAAGTGTCCGGGAACACTGAAGCTTTCTTT

D gene: TRBD1
V gene: TRBV7-9
clone size: NA
J gene: TRBJ1-3
CDR3 protein: CASSPSGQGNTIYF
CDR3 DNA: TGTGCCAGCAGCCCCTCGGGACAGGGAAACACCATATATTTT

D gene: NA
V gene: TRBV5-4
clone size: once
J gene: TRBJ2-5
CDR3 protein: CASSLWSMGSGRETQYF
CDR3 DNA: TGTGCCAGCAGCTTGTGGTCCATGGGTAGTGGCAGGGAGACCCAGTACTTC

D gene: NA
V gene: TRBV13
clone size: once
J gene: TRBJ1-1
CDR3 protein: CASSATEAFF
CDR3 DNA: TGTGCCAGCAGTGCGACTGAAGCTTTCTTT

D gene: TRBD1
V gene: TRBV7-6
clone size: NA
J gene: TRBJ2-2
CDR3 protein: CASTPGQGSTGELFF
CDR3 DNA: TGTGCCAGCACCCCGGGACAGGGGTCGACCGGGGAGCTGTTTTTT

D gene: TRBD2
V gene: TRBV5-1
clone size: NA
J gene: TRBJ2-5
CDR3 protein: CASRLSGGPQETQYF
CDR3 DNA: TGCGCCAGTCGGTTGAGCGGGGGACCCCAAGAGACCCAGTACTTC

D gene: TRBD1
V gene: TRBV6-5
clone size: NA
J gene: TRBJ1-2
CDR3 protein: CASSYPEDRVNGYTF
CDR3 DNA: TGTGCCAGCAGTTACCCGGAAGACAGGGTTAATGGCTACACCTTC

D gene: NA
V gene: TRBV5-4
clone size: NA
J gene: TRBJ2-3
CDR3 protein: CASSLERSTDTQYF
CDR3 DNA: TGTGCCAGCAGCTTGGAACGGAGCACAGATACGCAGTATTTT

D gene: TRBD1
V gene: TRBV10-3
clone size: NA
J gene: TRBJ2-1
CDR3 protein: CAITADRGNEQFF
CDR3 DNA: TGTGCCATCACAGCGGACAGGGGAAATGAGCAGTTCTTC

D gene: NA
V gene: TRBV12-3/TRBV12-4
clone size: NA
J gene: TRBJ1-3
CDR3 protein: CASSFYGNTIYF
CDR3 DNA: TGTGCCAGCAGTTTTTATGGAAACACCATATATTTT

D gene: NA
V gene: TRBV21-1
clone size: few
J gene: TRBJ1-1
CDR3 protein: CASSKDLLKGDRVMNTEAFF
CDR3 DNA: TGTGCCAGCAGCAAAGACTTATTGAAAGGAGACAGGGTTATGAACACTGAAGCTTTCTTT

D gene: NA
V gene: TRBV10-1
clone size: NA
J gene: TRBJ1-1
CDR3 protein: CASCCTPGKDTEAFF
CDR3 DNA: TGCGCCAGCTGCTGTACCCCGGGAAAAGACACTGAAGCTTTCTTT

D gene: NA
V gene: TRBV21-1
clone size: NA
J gene: TRBJ2-2
CDR3 protein: CASSAPLAGGTFGTGELFF
CDR3 DNA: TGTGCCAGCAGTGCTCCCCTAGCGGGGGGGACCTTTGGCACCGGGGAGCTGTTTTTT

D gene: TRBD1
V gene: TRBV19
clone size: NA
J gene: TRBJ1-2
CDR3 protein: CASLQGAPSYGYTF
CDR3 DNA: TGTGCCAGTCTACAGGGGGCGCCTTCCTATGGCTACACCTTC

D gene: TRBD1
V gene: TRBV9
clone size: NA
J gene: TRBJ2-1
CDR3 protein: CASSTDSGQPQWKQFF
CDR3 DNA: TGTGCCAGCAGCACGGATTCGGGACAGCCCCAATGGAAGCAGTTCTTC

D gene: NA
V gene: TRBV18
clone size: NA
J gene: TRBJ2-2
CDR3 protein: CASSPPTGGTGELFF
CDR3 DNA: TGTGCCAGCTCACCACCGACAGGTGGTACCGGGGAGCTGTTTTTT

D gene: NA
V gene: TRBV27
clone size: NA
J gene: TRBJ2-5
CDR3 protein: CASSSGWETQYF
CDR3 DNA: TGTGCCAGCAGTTCGGGGTGGGAGACCCAGTACTTC

D gene: NA
V gene: TRBV5-1
clone size: NA
J gene: TRBJ1-2
CDR3 protein: CASSLASTVTTGYTF
CDR3 DNA: TGCGCCAGCAGCTTGGCCAGTACCGTCACCACTGGCTACACCTTC

D gene: NA
V gene: TRBV5-6
clone size: NA
J gene: TRBJ1-6
CDR3 protein: CASSRGGRGPANSPLHF
CDR3 DNA: TGTGCCAGCAGCCGAGGGGGTCGGGGCCCCGCAAATTCACCCCTCCACTTT

D gene: NA
V gene: TRBV19
clone size: NA
J gene: TRBJ1-1
CDR3 protein: CASSIDSTAGVNTEAFF
CDR3 DNA: TGTGCCAGTAGTATAGATTCGACGGCAGGGGTGAACACTGAAGCTTTCTTT

D gene: NA
V gene: TRBV11-2
clone size: NA
J gene: TRBJ1-1
CDR3 protein: CASSLGTGNTEAFF
CDR3 DNA: TGTGCCAGCAGCTTGGGAACAGGGAACACTGAAGCTTTCTTT

D gene: NA
V gene: TRBV30
clone size: NA
J gene: TRBJ2-2
CDR3 protein: CAWRTTLTGELFF
CDR3 DNA: TGTGCCTGGCGGACTACCCTCACCGGGGAGCTGTTTTTT

D gene: NA
V gene: TRBV2
clone size: NA
J gene: TRBJ1-5
CDR3 protein: CASTPGQTNQPQHF
CDR3 DNA: TGTGCCAGCACCCCCGGACAGACCAATCAGCCCCAGCATTTT

D gene: NA
V gene: TRBV2
clone size: NA
J gene: TRBJ1-4
CDR3 protein: CASRLTDLSEKLFF
CDR3 DNA: TGTGCCAGCAGGTTGACAGACCTTAGTGAAAAACTGTTTTTT

D gene: TRBD1
V gene: TRBV27
clone size: NA
J gene: TRBJ1-5
CDR3 protein: CASRPGTANQPQHF
CDR3 DNA: TGTGCCAGCAGGCCCGGGACAGCCAATCAGCCCCAGCATTTT

D gene: NA
V gene: TRBV14
clone size: NA
J gene: TRBJ1-1
CDR3 protein: CASSPWGGAGLTEAFF
CDR3 DNA: TGTGCCAGCAGCCCCTGGGGGGGGGCAGGGTTGACTGAAGCTTTCTTT

D gene: NA
V gene: TRBV7-8
clone size: NA
J gene: TRBJ1-3
CDR3 protein: CASSLAGFSGNTIYF
CDR3 DNA: TGTGCCAGCAGCTTAGCCGGGTTCTCTGGAAACACCATATATTTT

D gene: NA
V gene: TRBV15
clone size: NA
J gene: TRBJ1-1
CDR3 protein: CATSPQTLITEAFF
CDR3 DNA: TGTGCCACCAGCCCACAGACCCTGATTACTGAAGCTTTCTTT

D gene: NA
V gene: TRBV2
clone size: NA
J gene: TRBJ1-1
CDR3 protein: CASSGRGRVGNTEAFF
CDR3 DNA: TGTGCCAGCAGTGGGAGGGGGAGGGTAGGGAACACTGAAGCTTTCTTT

D gene: TRBD1
V gene: TRBV19
clone size: NA
J gene: TRBJ1-2
CDR3 protein: CASSIGTGGTGYGYTF
CDR3 DNA: TGTGCCAGTAGTATTGGGACAGGGGGCACAGGCTATGGCTACACCTTC

D gene: NA
V gene: TRBV19
clone size: NA
J gene: TRBJ1-1
CDR3 protein: CASSIQKNTEAFF
CDR3 DNA: TGTGCCAGTAGTATCCAAAAGAACACTGAAGCTTTCTTT

D gene: NA
V gene: TRBV6-5
clone size: few
J gene: TRBJ1-1
CDR3 protein: CASSQQGRGEAFF
CDR3 DNA: TGTGCCAGCAGTCAACAGGGTAGGGGTGAAGCTTTCTTT

D gene: NA
V gene: TRBV7-6
clone size: NA
J gene: TRBJ1-3
CDR3 protein: CASSLEAAGLPYSGNTIYF
CDR3 DNA: TGTGCCAGCAGCTTAGAAGCGGCAGGACTCCCATACTCTGGAAACACCATATATTTT

D gene: TRBD2
V gene: TRBV15
clone size: once
J gene: TRBJ2-3
CDR3 protein: CATSRDRPGGADTQYF
CDR3 DNA: TGTGCCACCAGCAGAGATCGACCCGGGGGGGCAGATACGCAGTATTTT

D gene: TRBD1
V gene: TRBV5-5
clone size: once
J gene: TRBJ2-5
CDR3 protein: CASSLSDTGVETQYF
CDR3 DNA: TGTGCCAGCAGCTTGTCCGATACAGGGGTAGAGACCCAGTACTTC